This T cell receptor (beta chain) was profiled in a study of blood T cell repertoires in COVID-19. Study-wide background: Some COVID-19 samples were acute and others convalescent; all came from the United States, Italy and Spain. The cDNA or gDNA used as material had been derived from T cells, B-cell-depleted T cells, or PBMCs.

Per the germline V gene, CDR1 is SGHTA and CDR2 is FQGTGA. Deletions cut 6 bases from V and 0 bases from J, with 9 bases between. The CDR3 spans 14 residues. Study processing details: Counts of nucleated cells, estimated from reference gene primer amplification, were obtained. Repertoires were generated with immunoSEQ multiplex PCR, while TCRdb's copy carries only in-frame clones and drops some. That table furnishes V, J and clone size, whereas the DNA furnished D and trimming. This sample yields fewer than 110,000 clones, of which about 90% are seen a single time; 3.5% belongs to the top ten. The sample comprised peripheral blood. This sequence originates from a woman in her sixties or seventies with acute or convalescent COVID-19. The gene calls are TRBV7-3 and TRBJ1-3; weak D call: TRBD1 (5 bases). The CDR3 DNA is TGTGCCAGCAGGTCGGGGGGCTCTGGAAACACCATATATTTT. Protein: CASRSGGSGNTIYF. Variable domain in full (rest from reference TRBV7-3 and TRBJ1-3): GAGVSQTPSNKVTEKGKYVELRCDPISGHTALYWYRQSLGQGPEFLIYFQGTGAADDSGLPNDRFFAVRPEGSVSTLKIQRTERGDSAVYLCASRSGGSGNTIYFGEGSWLTVV.